The 4 T cell receptor beta chains below were found in one sample sequenced in a study of cytomegalovirus exposure and HLA in healthy donors. PCR was performed using 60 Vbeta and 13 Jbeta primers. TCRdb's copy holds only in-frame clones and misses some; the assay was immunoSEQ multiplex PCR. The profile shows about 160,000 clones, 77% of them singletons. What was sequenced was PBMCs. The receptors were sampled from a woman in her 30s in good health and CMV-seronegative.

V and J are TRBV30 and TRBJ2-2; the D gene is possibly TRBD1 (6 bases). Germline CDR1 reads GTSNPN; CDR2 reads SVGIG (reference sequence). Trimming removed 3 bases at V and 6 bases at J, with 8 bases between. The CDR3 contains 12 residues. The chain's CDR3 is CAWRKGAGELFF. DNA of the CDR3: TGTGCCTGGAGAAAGGGGGCCGGGGAGCTGTTTTTT.

This clone was detected only a few times. The chain links TRBV18 to TRBJ2-7; 9 nucleotides match TRBD1. CDR3 length: 15 residues. CDR1 is KGHSH and CDR2 is LQKENI in the germline V gene. Germline trimming cut 3 bases from V and 5 bases from J; bases unmatched to any gene: 8. The CDR3 sequence is CASSPASRTGDEQYF. The CDR3 region has the DNA TGTGCCAGCTCACCGGCTTCCCGGACAGGGGACGAGCAGTACTTC.

This rearrangement joins TRBV5-6 to TRBJ2-5; TRBD1 matches 7 bases. CDR3 length equals 16 residues. V shed 4 bases and J 5 bases; nucleotides not matched to a gene: 14. CDR1 SGHDT and CDR2 YYEEEE come from the germline V gene. CDR3 loop: CASSRWDSAFGETQYF. The CDR3 DNA reads TGTGCCAGCAGCCGATGGGACAGCGCGTTTGGGGAGACCCAGTACTTC.

CDR3 region: CSDRQKNNEQFF. DNA of the CDR3: TGCAGCGACAGACAAAAGAACAATGAGCAGTTCTTC. V gene TRBV29-1 combines with J gene TRBJ2-1, with D unresolved. Trimming took 7 bases from V and 5 from J, leaving 12 bases between them. Germline lookup yields CDR1 SQVTM and CDR2 ANQGSEA. The CDR3 contains 12 residues.